The 6 T cell receptor beta chains below all came from one sample that was sequenced in a study of T cells expressing NK-cell markers. TCRdb re-called the 5' RACE reads and gives one entry per CDR3 protein, without DNA. The listing records 400,000 or so distinct CDR3 sequences. The source material was blood T cells: a sorted CD56 or NKG2C T cell subset, CD4+ or CD8+ T cells, or bulk PBMC T cells (not recorded which). Receptors originate from a woman aged 50 to 60 in good health.

J is TRBJ2-6 and V is TRBV3-1; TCRdb reports TRBD1, a call that lacks DNA to check it against. The germline V gene encodes CDR1 LGHDT and CDR2 YNNKEL (reference sequence). The CDR3 consists of 20 residues. The CDR3 spells CASSQVLDRVIPSGANVLTF.

The chain uses TRBV3-1 and TRBJ1-1; there is no DNA to check the TCRdb D call of TRBD1. The germline gives CDR1 LGHDT, CDR2 YNNKEL (reference sequence). The CDR3 length is 15 residues. CDR3 region: CASSQPGTQGTEAFF. The variable domain in full, with the rest retrieved from reference TRBV3-1 and TRBJ1-1, is DTAVSQTPKYLVTQMGNDKSIKCEQNLGHDTMYWYKQDSKKFLKIMFSYNNKELIINETVPNRFSPKSPDKAHLNLHINSLELGDSAVYFCASSQPGTQGTEAFFGQGTRLTVV.

This chain links TRBV6-1 with TRBJ1-6; the D gene TCRdb calls, TRBD1, cannot be checked with no DNA. Germline assignment: CDR1 MNHNS and CDR2 SASEGT. The CDR3 loop spans 15 amino acids. CDR3 residues: CASSEGDQGGSPLHF.

The chain joins TRBV19 to TRBJ2-2; the TCRdb D gene call, TRBD2, has no DNA to confirm it. This CDR3 has 16 residues. Germline assignment: CDR1 LNHDA and CDR2 SQIVND (reference sequence). CDR3 sequence reads: CASSISGLGGTGELFF.

The CDR3 sequence is CASSQEEVHEQFF. The rearrangement links TRBV4-1 to TRBJ2-1; TCRdb indicates TRBD2, and absent DNA this call remains unverified. The CDR3 consists of 13 residues. Germline V gene sequence: CDR1 MGHRA, CDR2 YSYEKL.

The chain carries TRBV5-6 and TRBJ2-1; the TRBD1 assignment by TCRdb is unverifiable without DNA. The CDR3 has 11 residues. The V gene's germline CDR1 is SGHDT and CDR2 YYEEEE. This CDR3 reads CASSLTGTEFF.